This entry lists 14 T cell receptor beta chains sequenced from one sample in a study of blood T cell repertoires in COVID-19. Using immunoSEQ multiplex PCR, the repertoire was profiled, and TCRdb retains in-frame clones only, with some absent. Among about 270,000 clones listed, about 82% were seen once. Sequencing was carried out using peripheral blood. These receptors came from a woman between 50 and 59 years old with active or convalescent COVID-19.

The chain couples TRBV7-9 to TRBJ1-1, with a possible D match to TRBD1 (6 bases). V was trimmed by 3 bases and J by 4 bases, leaving 15 bases between them. The CDR3 length is 15 residues. Per the germline V gene, CDR1 is SEHNR and CDR2 is FQNEAQ (reference sequence). This chain's CDR3 is CASSFVGGRVTEAFF. The CDR3 nucleotides read TGTGCCAGCAGCTTTGTCGGGGGGCGCGTCACTGAAGCTTTCTTT.

This clone came up once. The chain links TRBV25-1 to TRBJ1-3; D is possibly TRBD1 (5 bases). The CDR3 consists of 15 residues. The germline gives CDR1 MGHDK, CDR2 SYGVNS. Between the trimmed V and J ends, which lost 6 bases and 4 bases, there was a span of 16 bases. The CDR3 region has the DNA TGTGCCAGCAGGACCGATCAGGGTTCGGGAAACACCATATATTTT. Its translation is CASRTDQGSGNTIYF.

The rearrangement joins TRBV10-1 to TRBJ1-1; TRBD1 matches 8 bases. J gave up 2 bases and V 8 bases, and 16 bases lay outside the gene matches. Germline loops: CDR1 WNHNN, CDR2 SYGVQD (reference sequence). The CDR3 totals 17 residues. CDR3: CASPPGSRGPPNTEAFF. DNA of the CDR3: TGCGCCAGCCCCCCCGGGAGCAGGGGGCCTCCTAACACTGAAGCTTTCTTT.

The chain couples TRBV11-2 to TRBJ1-3, with 7 bases matching TRBD1. Germline CDR1 and CDR2: SGHAT and FQNNGV. With 6 bases clipped from V and 0 bases from J, the junction kept 2 bases outside the gene matches. CDR3 length: 14 residues. The CDR3 DNA follows: TGTGCCAGCAGACGGGACAGCTCTGGAAACACCATATATTTT. This gives the protein CASRRDSSGNTIYF.

The chain is built from TRBV9 and TRBJ1-2; TRBD1 agrees at 7 bases. V was clipped by 3 bases and J by 9 bases; unmatched bases: 2. The length of the CDR3 is 11 residues. The germline V gene has CDR1 SGDLS and CDR2 YYNGEE. In DNA, the CDR3 is TGTGCCAGCAGCGGGGGACAGCGCTACACCTTC. Encoded protein: CASSGGQRYTF.

The chain joins TRBV11-1 to TRBJ2-3, with D possibly being TRBD1 (6 bases). The CDR3 runs to 16 residues. In germline, CDR1 is SGHAT, CDR2 FQDESV (reference sequence). Trimming shortened V by 1 base and J by 3 bases, and 14 bases separated the two germline ends. This CDR3 reads CASSLVGGIQTDTQYF. As DNA, the CDR3 is TGTGCCAGCAGCTTAGTAGGGGGAATCCAAACAGATACGCAGTATTTT. The full variable domain, in which reference TRBV11-1 and TRBJ2-3 provide the parts outside the CDR3, is EAEVAQSPRYKITEKSQAVAFWCDPISGHATLYWYRQILGQGPELLVQFQDESVVDDSQLPKDRFSAERLKGVDSTLKIQPAELGDSAMYLCASSLVGGIQTDTQYFGPGTRLTVL.

The rearrangement joins TRBV28 to TRBJ2-1; weak D call: TRBD2 (6 bases). Trimming removed 3 bases from V and 0 bases from J, with 12 bases in between. Germline values: CDR1 MDHEN, CDR2 SYDVKM. This CDR3 region has 16 residues. The CDR3 region has the DNA TGTGCCAGCAGTTTCATAAGAGCGGGCTCCTACAATGAGCAGTTCTTC. This translates into CASSFIRAGSYNEQFF.

The V call is TRBV20-1, the J call TRBJ2-5, with TRBD1 matching 7 bases. CDR1 and CDR2 from the germline V gene are DFQATT and SNEGSKA (reference sequence). The CDR3 is 14 amino acids. V lost 3 bases, J lost 3 bases, and 7 bases stayed unmatched. DNA of the CDR3: TGCAGTGCTAGTCTTCGGACAGGCAAAGAGACCCAGTACTTC. Its translation is CSASLRTGKETQYF.

The chain has TRBV19 and TRBJ2-6; unclear D gene. The germline V gene encodes CDR1 LNHDA and CDR2 SQIVND (reference sequence). V was cut by 1 base and J by 4 bases, with 11 bases left in between. The CDR3 runs to 16 residues. The CDR3 sequence: CASSIGLWAGANVLTF. The CDR3 DNA reads as TGTGCCAGTAGTATAGGTCTCTGGGCGGGGGCCAACGTCCTGACTTTC.

This sequence joins TRBV6-5 and TRBJ2-1, with 8 bases aligning to TRBD2. The germline V gene encodes CDR1 MNHEY and CDR2 SVGAGI. The CDR3 has 13 residues. With 6 bases clipped from V and 5 bases from J, the junction kept 3 bases outside the gene matches. The CDR3 DNA follows: TGTGCCAGCAGGCGGGAGGCCCACAATGAGCAGTTCTTC. Amino acid sequence: CASRREAHNEQFF.

The CDR3 nucleotides read TGTGCCAGCAGCTTAAGGTGGAGTTCTGGAAACACCATATATTTT. This encodes CASSLRWSSGNTIYF. The J gene is TRBJ1-3, the V gene TRBV7-9, with D uncertain. Between the trimmed V and J ends, which lost 2 bases and 1 base, there was a span of 9 bases. The CDR3 sequence is 15 residues long. CDR1 and CDR2 (germline): SEHNR, FQNEAQ (reference sequence).

The V gene is TRBV4-1, the J gene TRBJ1-6, with 7 bases fitting TRBD1. Trimming removed 0 bases from V and 9 bases from J; junction bases left unmatched: 5. The CDR3 runs 15 residues. Germline values: CDR1 MGHRA, CDR2 YSYEKL. CDR3 sequence (DNA): TGCGCCAGCAGCCAAGAGGTACAGGGGACTTCACCCCTCCACTTT. Protein: CASSQEVQGTSPLHF.

The genes are TRBV18 and TRBJ1-2, with 7 nucleotides matching TRBD1. V shed 0 bases and J 2 bases; nucleotides not matched to a gene: 9. Germline V gives CDR1 KGHSH, CDR2 LQKENI. The CDR3 is made up of 17 amino acids. The CDR3 protein is CASSPPLRQGQNYGYTF. CDR3 sequence (DNA): TGTGCCAGCTCACCACCCTTGCGACAGGGTCAGAACTATGGCTACACCTTC.

The gene calls are TRBV19 and TRBJ1-4; 8 bases are shared with TRBD1. Losses at the gene ends were 7 bases for V and 7 bases for J; bases not matched to a gene: 11. Looked up from germline, CDR1 is LNHDA and CDR2 is SQIVND (reference sequence). CDR3 length: 15 amino acids. CDR3 nucleotide sequence: TGTGCCAGTACACTAGGACAGGGAAGAGGTGAAAAACTGTTTTTT. The encoded protein is CASTLGQGRGEKLFF.